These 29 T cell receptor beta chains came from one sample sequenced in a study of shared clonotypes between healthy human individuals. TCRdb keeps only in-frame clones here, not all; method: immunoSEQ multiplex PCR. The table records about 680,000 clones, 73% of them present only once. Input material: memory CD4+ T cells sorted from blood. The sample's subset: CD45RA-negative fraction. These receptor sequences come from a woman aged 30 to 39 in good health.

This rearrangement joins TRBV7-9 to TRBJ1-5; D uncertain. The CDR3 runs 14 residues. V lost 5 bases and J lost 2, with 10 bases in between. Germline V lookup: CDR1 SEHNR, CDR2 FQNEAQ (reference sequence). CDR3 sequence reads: CASSLGKGNQPQHF. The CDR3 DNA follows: TGTGCCAGCAGCCTCGGGAAGGGCAATCAGCCCCAGCATTTT.

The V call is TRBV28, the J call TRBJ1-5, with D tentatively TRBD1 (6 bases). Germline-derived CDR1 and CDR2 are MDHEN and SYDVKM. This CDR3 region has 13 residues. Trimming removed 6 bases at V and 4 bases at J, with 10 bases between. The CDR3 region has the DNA TGTGCCAGCAGGCGACAGGAGAATCAGCCCCAGCATTTT. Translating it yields CASRRQENQPQHF.

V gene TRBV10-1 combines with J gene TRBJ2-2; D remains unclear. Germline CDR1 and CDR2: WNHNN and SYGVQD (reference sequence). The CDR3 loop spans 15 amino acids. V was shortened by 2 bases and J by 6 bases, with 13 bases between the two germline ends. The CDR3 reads CASSEDWGNAGELFF. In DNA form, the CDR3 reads TGCGCCAGCAGTGAGGACTGGGGAAACGCCGGGGAGCTGTTTTTT.

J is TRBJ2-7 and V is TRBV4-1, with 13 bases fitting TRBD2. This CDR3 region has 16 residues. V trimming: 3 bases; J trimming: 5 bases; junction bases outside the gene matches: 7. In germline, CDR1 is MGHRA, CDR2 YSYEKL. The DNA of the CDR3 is TGCGCCAGCAGCCACCGCAGGACTAGCGGGAGCCACGAGCAGTACTTC. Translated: CASSHRRTSGSHEQYF.

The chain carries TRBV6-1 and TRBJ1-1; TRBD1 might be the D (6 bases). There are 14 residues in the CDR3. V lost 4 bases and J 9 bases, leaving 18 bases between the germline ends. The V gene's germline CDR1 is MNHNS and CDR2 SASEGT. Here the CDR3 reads CASSGIFDRTKAFF. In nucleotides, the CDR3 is TGTGCCAGCAGTGGAATCTTCGACAGGACTAAAGCTTTCTTT.

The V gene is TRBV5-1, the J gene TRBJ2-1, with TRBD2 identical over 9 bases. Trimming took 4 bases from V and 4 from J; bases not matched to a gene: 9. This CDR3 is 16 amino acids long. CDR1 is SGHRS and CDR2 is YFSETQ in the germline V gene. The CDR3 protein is CASSLGPSGKYNEQFF. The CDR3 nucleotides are TGCGCCAGCAGCCTAGGGCCTAGCGGGAAGTACAATGAGCAGTTCTTC.

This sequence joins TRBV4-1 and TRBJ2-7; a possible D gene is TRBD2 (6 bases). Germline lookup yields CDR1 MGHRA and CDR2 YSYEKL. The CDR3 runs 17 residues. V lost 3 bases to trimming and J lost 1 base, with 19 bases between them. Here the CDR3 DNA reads TGCGCCAGCAGCCAGGGGGGAGGCAGAGATCCTTCCTACGAGCAGTACTTC. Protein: CASSQGGGRDPSYEQYF.

The CDR3 DNA is TGTGCCAGCAGTGAAGGGTGGGCTCCCTACGAGCAGTACTTC. It is translated as CASSEGWAPYEQYF. The chain combines TRBV28 with TRBJ2-7; D is undetermined. Trimming stripped 5 bases from V and 2 bases from J, with 13 bases between. In germline, CDR1 is MDHEN, CDR2 SYDVKM. CDR3 length: 14 amino acids. Full variable domain (rest looked up from reference TRBV28 and TRBJ2-7): DVKVTQSSRYLVKRTGEKVFLECVQDMDHENMFWYRQDPGLGLRLIYFSYDVKMKEKGDIPEGYSVSREKKERFSLILESASTNQTSMYLCASSEGWAPYEQYFGPGTRLTVT.

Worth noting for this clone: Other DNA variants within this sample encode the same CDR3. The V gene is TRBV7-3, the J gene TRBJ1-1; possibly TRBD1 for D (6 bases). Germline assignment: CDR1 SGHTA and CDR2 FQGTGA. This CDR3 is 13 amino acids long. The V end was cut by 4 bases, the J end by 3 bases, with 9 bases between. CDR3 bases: TGTGCCAGCAGCTCACAGGGCGACACTGAAGCTTTCTTT. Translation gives CASSSQGDTEAFF.

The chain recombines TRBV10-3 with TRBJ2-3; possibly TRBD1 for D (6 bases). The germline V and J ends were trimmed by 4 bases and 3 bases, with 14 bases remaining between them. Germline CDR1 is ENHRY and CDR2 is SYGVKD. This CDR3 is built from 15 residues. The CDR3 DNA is TGTGCCATCAGTGGGGAAACAGGGATTACAGATACGCAGTATTTT. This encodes CAISGETGITDTQYF.

As DNA, the CDR3 is TGTGCCAGCAGTGAAGGGTGGGAGGATCAGCCCCAGCATTTT. Translation gives CASSEGWEDQPQHF. V gene TRBV6-1 combines with J gene TRBJ1-5; D is unresolved. This CDR3 is 14 amino acids long. Trimming stripped 1 base from V and 5 bases from J, with 9 bases between. Germline V lookup: CDR1 MNHNS, CDR2 SASEGT.

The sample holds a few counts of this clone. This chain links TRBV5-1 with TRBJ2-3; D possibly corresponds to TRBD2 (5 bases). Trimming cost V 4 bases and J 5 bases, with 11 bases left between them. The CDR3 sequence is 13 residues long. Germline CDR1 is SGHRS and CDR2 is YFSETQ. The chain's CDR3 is CASSLEVGDTQYF. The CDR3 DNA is TGCGCCAGCAGCCTGGAGGTGGGAGATACGCAGTATTTT. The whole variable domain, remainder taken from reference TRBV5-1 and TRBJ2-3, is KAGVTQTPRYLIKTRGQQVTLSCSPISGHRSVSWYQQTPGQGLQFLFEYFSETQRNKGNFPGRFSGRQFSNSRSEMNVSTLELGDSALYLCASSLEVGDTQYFGPGTRLTVL.

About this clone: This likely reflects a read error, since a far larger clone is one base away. CDR3 residues: CASSTGLANEQFF. CDR3 nucleotides: TGTGCCAGCAGCACGGGACTAGCGAATGAGCAGTTCTTC. The rearrangement links TRBV7-9 to TRBJ2-1, with 10 bases that match TRBD2. The trim removed 5 bases at V and 7 bases at J, leaving 2 bases unmatched. The CDR3 sequence is 13 residues long. Germline assignment: CDR1 SEHNR and CDR2 FQNEAQ (reference sequence). Drawing the rest from reference TRBV7-9 and TRBJ2-1, the complete variable domain is DTGVSQNPRHKITKRGQNVTFRCDPISEHNRLYWYRQTLGQGPEFLTYFQNEAQLEKSRLLSDRFSAERPKGSFSTLEIQRTEQGDSAMYLCASSTGLANEQFFGPGTRLTVL.

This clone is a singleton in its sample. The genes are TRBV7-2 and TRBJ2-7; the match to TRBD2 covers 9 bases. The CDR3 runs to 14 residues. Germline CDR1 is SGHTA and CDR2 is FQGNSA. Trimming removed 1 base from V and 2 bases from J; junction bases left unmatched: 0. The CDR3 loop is CASSLGTSAYEQYF. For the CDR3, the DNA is TGTGCCAGCAGCTTAGGGACTAGCGCCTACGAGCAGTACTTC.

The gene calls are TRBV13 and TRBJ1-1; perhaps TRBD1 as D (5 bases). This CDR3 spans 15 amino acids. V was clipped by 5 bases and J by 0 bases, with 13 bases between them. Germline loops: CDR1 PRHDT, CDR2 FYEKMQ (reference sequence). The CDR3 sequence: CASSRGRPVNTEAFF. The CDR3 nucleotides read TGTGCCAGCAGCCGGGGCCGACCTGTGAACACTGAAGCTTTCTTT.

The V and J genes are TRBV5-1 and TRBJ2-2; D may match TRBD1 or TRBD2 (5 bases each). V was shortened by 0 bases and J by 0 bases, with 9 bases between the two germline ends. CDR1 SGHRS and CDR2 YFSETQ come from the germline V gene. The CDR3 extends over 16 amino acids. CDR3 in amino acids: CASSLAGQPNTGELFF. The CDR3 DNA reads TGCGCCAGCAGCTTGGCGGGGCAGCCGAACACCGGGGAGCTGTTTTTT.

CDR3 coding DNA: TGTGCCAGCAGCTTAGGAGATAGAGCTAACTATGGCTACACCTTC. This codes for CASSLGDRANYGYTF. V and J are TRBV11-2 and TRBJ1-2; D gene uncertain. Between the trimmed V and J ends, which lost 1 base and 0 bases, there was a span of 9 bases. The germline gives CDR1 SGHAT, CDR2 FQNNGV. The CDR3 spans 15 residues.

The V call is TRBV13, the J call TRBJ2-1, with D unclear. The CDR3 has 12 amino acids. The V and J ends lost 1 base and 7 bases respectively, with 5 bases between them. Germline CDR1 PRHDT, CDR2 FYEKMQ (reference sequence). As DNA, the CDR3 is TGTGCCAGCAGCTTAGCCCTGAATGAGCAGTTCTTC. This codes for CASSLALNEQFF.

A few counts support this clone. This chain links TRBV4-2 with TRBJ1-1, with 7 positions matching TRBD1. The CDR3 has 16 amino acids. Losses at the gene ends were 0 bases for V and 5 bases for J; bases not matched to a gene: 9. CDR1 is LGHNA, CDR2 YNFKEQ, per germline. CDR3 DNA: TGTGCCAGCAGCCAAGATCGGGCAGGGGGAGAAACTGAAGCTTTCTTT. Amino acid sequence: CASSQDRAGGETEAFF.

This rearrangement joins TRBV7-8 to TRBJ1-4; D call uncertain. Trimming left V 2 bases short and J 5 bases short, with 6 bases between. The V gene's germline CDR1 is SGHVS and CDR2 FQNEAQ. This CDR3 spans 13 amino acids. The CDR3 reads CASSLMANEKLFF. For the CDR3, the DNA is TGTGCCAGCAGCTTAATGGCAAATGAAAAACTGTTTTTT. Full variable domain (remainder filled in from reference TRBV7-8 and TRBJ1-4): GAGVSQSPRYKVAKRGQDVALRCDPISGHVSLFWYQQALGQGPEFLTYFQNEAQLDKSGLPSDRFFAERPEGSVSTLKIQRTQQEDSAVYLCASSLMANEKLFFGSGTQLSVL.

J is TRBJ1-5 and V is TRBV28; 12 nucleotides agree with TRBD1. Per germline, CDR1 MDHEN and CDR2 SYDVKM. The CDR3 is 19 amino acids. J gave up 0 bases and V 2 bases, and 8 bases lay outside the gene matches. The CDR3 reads CASSLGGTGGPYSNQPQHF. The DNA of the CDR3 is TGTGCCAGCAGTTTAGGAGGGACAGGGGGCCCCTATAGCAATCAGCCCCAGCATTTT.

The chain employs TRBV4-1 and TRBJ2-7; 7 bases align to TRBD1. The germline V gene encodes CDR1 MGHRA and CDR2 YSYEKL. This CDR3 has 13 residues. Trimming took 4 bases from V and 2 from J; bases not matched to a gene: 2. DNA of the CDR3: TGCGCCAGCAGCCGGGACAGAACCTACGAGCAGTACTTC. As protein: CASSRDRTYEQYF.

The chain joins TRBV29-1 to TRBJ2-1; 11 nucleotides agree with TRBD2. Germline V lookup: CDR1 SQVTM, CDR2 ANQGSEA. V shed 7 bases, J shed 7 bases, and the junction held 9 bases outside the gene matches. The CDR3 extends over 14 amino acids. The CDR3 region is CSERLAGGPNEQFF. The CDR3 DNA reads TGCAGCGAACGTCTAGCGGGAGGTCCTAATGAGCAGTTCTTC.

The CDR3 DNA reads as TGTGCCAGCAGCTCCTCAGCGGGAGGGCCCGGGGAGCTGTTTTTT. Translation gives CASSSSAGGPGELFF. The genes are TRBV11-2 and TRBJ2-2, with 10 bases aligning to TRBD2. J was trimmed by 6 bases and V by 4 bases; bases with no gene match: 5. The CDR3 is 15 amino acids. Germline assignment: CDR1 SGHAT and CDR2 FQNNGV.

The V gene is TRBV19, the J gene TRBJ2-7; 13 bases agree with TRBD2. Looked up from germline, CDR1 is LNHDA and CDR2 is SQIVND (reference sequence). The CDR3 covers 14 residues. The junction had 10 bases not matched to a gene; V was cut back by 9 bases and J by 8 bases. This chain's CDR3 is CASKEGTSGTKQYF. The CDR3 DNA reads TGTGCCAGCAAAGAGGGGACTAGCGGGACCAAGCAGTACTTC.

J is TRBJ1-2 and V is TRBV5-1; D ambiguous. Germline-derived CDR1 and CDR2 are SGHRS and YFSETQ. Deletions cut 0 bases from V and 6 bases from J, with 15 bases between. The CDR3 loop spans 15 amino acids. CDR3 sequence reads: CASSLVVRAVDGYTF. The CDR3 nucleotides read TGCGCCAGCAGCTTGGTCGTCCGGGCAGTTGATGGCTACACCTTC.

Here the CDR3 reads CASSEMADTQYF. Here the CDR3 DNA reads TGTGCCAGCAGTGAAATGGCAGATACGCAGTATTTT. The chain couples TRBV2 to TRBJ2-3, with D unresolved. Germline CDR1 SNHLY, CDR2 FYNNEI. Deletions cut 2 bases from V and 4 bases from J, with 4 bases between. The CDR3 covers 12 residues.

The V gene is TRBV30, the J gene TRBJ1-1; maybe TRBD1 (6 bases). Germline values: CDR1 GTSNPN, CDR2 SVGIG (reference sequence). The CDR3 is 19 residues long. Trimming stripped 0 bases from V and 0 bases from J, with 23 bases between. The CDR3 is CAWSVQLTGRKKLNTEAFF. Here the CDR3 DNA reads TGTGCCTGGAGTGTACAGTTGACAGGACGAAAAAAGTTGAACACTGAAGCTTTCTTT.

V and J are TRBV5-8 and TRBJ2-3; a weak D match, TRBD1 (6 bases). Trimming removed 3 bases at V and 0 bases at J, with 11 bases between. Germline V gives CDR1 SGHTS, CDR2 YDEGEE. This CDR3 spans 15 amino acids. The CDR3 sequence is CASSWGPRSTDTQYF. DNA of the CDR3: TGTGCCAGCAGCTGGGGGCCTCGGAGCACAGATACGCAGTATTTT.